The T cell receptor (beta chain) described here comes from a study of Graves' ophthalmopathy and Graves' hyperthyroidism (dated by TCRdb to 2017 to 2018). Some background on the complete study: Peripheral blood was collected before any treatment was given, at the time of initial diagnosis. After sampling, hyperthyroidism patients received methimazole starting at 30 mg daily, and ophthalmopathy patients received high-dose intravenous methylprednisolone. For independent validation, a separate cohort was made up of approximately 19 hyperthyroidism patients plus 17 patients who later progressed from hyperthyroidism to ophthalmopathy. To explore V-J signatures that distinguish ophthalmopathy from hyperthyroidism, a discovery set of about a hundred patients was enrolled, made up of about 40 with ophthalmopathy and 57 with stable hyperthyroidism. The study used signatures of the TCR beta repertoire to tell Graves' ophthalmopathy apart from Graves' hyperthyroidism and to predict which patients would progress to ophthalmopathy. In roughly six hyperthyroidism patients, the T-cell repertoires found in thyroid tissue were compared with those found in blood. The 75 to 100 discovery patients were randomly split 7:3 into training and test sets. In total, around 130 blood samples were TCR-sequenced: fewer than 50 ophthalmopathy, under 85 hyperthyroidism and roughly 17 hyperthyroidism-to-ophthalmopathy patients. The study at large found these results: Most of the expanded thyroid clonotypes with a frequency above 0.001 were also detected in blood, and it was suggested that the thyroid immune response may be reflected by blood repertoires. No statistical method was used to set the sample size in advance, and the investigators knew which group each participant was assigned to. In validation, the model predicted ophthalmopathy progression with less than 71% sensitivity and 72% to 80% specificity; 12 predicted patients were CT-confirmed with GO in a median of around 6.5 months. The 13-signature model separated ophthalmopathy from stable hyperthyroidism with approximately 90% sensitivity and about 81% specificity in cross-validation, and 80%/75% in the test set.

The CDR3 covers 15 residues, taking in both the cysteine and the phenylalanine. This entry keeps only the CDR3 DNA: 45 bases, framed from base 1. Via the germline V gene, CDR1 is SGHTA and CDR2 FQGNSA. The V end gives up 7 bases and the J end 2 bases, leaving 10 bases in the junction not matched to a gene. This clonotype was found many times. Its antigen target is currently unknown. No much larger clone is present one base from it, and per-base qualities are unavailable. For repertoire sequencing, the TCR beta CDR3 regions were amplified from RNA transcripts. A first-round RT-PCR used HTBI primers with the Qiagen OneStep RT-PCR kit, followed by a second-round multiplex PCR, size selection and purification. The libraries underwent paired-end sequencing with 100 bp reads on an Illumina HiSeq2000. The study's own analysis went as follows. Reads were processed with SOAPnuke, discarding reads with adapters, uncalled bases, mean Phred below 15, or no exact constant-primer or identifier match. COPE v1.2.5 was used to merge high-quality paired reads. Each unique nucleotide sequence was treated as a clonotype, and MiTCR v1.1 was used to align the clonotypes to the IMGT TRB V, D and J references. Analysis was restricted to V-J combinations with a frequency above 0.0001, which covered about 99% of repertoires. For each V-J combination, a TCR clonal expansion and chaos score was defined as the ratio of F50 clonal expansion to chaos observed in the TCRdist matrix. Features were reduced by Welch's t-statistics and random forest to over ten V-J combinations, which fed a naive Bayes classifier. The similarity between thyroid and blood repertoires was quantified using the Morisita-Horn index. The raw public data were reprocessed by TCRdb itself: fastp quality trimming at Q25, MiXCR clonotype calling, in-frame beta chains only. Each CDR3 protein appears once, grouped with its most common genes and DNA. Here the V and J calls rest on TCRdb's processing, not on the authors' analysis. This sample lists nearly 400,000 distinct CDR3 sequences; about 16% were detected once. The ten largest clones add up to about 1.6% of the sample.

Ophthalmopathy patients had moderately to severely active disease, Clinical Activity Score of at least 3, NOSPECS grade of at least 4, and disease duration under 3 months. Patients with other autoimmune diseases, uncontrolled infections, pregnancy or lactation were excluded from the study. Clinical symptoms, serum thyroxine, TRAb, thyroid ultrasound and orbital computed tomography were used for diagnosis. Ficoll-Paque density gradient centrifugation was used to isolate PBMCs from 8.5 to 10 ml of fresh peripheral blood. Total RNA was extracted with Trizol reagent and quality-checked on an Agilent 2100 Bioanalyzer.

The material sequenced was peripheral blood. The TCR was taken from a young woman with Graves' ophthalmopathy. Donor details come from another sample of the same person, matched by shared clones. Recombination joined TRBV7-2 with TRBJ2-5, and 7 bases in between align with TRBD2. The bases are TGTGCCAGCACCCCCCGGGGGGTGTTGCAAGAGACCCAGTACTTC. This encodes CASTPRGVLQETQYF.